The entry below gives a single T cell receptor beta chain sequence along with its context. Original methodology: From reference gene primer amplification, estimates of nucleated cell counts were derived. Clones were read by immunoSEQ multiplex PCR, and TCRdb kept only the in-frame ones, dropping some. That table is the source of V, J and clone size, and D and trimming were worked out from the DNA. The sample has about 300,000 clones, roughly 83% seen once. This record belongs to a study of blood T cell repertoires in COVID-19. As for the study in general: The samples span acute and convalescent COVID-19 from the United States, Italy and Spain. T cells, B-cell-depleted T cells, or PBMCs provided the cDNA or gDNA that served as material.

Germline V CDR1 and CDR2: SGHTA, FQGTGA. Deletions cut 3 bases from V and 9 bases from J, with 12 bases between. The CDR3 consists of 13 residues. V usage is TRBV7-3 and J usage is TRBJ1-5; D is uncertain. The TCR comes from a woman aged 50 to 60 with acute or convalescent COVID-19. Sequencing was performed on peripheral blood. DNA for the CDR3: TGTGCCAGCAGCTTGGGCCTATATCGGCCCCAGCATTTT. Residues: CASSLGLYRPQHF. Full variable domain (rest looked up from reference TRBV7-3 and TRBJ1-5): GAGVSQTPSNKVTEKGKYVELRCDPISGHTALYWYRQSLGQGPEFLIYFQGTGAADDSGLPNDRFFAVRPEGSVSTLKIQRTERGDSAVYLCASSLGLYRPQHFGDGTRLSIL.